This T cell receptor beta chain appears in the sequencing data of a study of blood T cell repertoires in COVID-19. For the study at large: Sites in the United States, Italy and Spain provided acute and convalescent COVID-19 samples. The cDNA or gDNA used as material had been derived from T cells, B-cell-depleted T cells, or PBMCs.

CDR1 is SGDLS, CDR2 YYNGEE, per germline. This CDR3 is 14 amino acids long. With 4 bases clipped from V and 4 bases from J, the junction kept 4 bases outside the gene matches. Profiling relied on immunoSEQ multiplex PCR, and the TCRdb table lists in-frame clones only, not all of them. Seen here are roughly 250,000 clones, about 88% observed once, and the top ten hold approximately 2.2%. The sample consisted of peripheral blood. The TCR comes from a woman aged 40 to 49 who had recovered from COVID-19. The chain links TRBV9 to TRBJ1-5; TRBD1 matches 8 bases. CDR3 protein: CASSRTGQNQPQHF. The CDR3, as DNA: TGTGCCAGCAGCCGGACAGGGCAGAATCAGCCCCAGCATTTT. Filled out from reference TRBV9 and TRBJ1-5, the complete variable domain reads DSGVTQTPKHLITATGQRVTLRCSPRSGDLSVYWYQQSLDQGLQFLIQYYNGEERAKGNILERFSAQQFPDLHSELNLSSLELGDSALYFCASSRTGQNQPQHFGDGTRLSIL.